This is a list of T cell receptor beta chains from one sample in a study of blood T cell repertoires in COVID-19. TCRdb's table, derived via immunoSEQ multiplex PCR, lists solely in-frame clones and lacks some. Of roughly 250,000 clones listed, 70% to 90% were seen once; the top ten hold around 12%. Input material: peripheral blood. These receptors came from a woman aged 25 to 39 with COVID-19, enrolled during active disease. CDR3s include the opening cysteine and the closing phenylalanine or tryptophan. D genes are given only for firm matches. The size of a clone is reported for some rows only, either as once, few or many, or as a class for expanded clones.

cdr3_length | d_call | j_call | clone_size | v_call | cdr3_nt | cdr3_aa
13 | NA | TRBJ2-7 | NA | TRBV10-2 | TGCGCCACTCAAGGAGACAGAGCCTACGAGCAGTACTTC | CATQGDRAYEQYF
18 | NA | TRBJ1-2 | NA | TRBV4-1 | TGCGCCAGCAGCCAAGGGCCCCTGGGGGGGGAACTAAACTATGGCTACACCTTC | CASSQGPLGGELNYGYTF
15 | NA | TRBJ2-3 | NA | TRBV7-9 | TGTGCCAGCATATTGGGGGCGGAGTCCCCAGATACGCAGTATTTT | CASILGAESPDTQYF
16 | TRBD1 | TRBJ1-2 | NA | TRBV3-1/TRBV3-2 | TGTGCCAGCAGCCAAGGCCCGGGACAGTGGACGGGAGGCTACACCTTC | CASSQGPGQWTGGYTF
14 | NA | TRBJ2-1 | once | TRBV20-1 | TGCAGTGCTAGTGGCGGGCGGAACTACAATGAGCAGTTCTTC | CSASGGRNYNEQFF
18 | TRBD2 | TRBJ2-3 | NA | TRBV19 | TGTGCCAGTAGTATAGCTGGCCAGGGCGGGGGGGGCACAGATACGCAGTATTTT | CASSIAGQGGGGTDTQYF
13 | NA | TRBJ1-1 | NA | TRBV12-3/TRBV12-4 | TGTGCCAGCAGCCTGACAGTGAACACTGAAGCTTTCTTT | CASSLTVNTEAFF
16 | TRBD2 | TRBJ2-3 | NA | TRBV5-1 | TGCGCCAGCAGCCCCGGCCTTAGCGGGGGGGCGTATACGCAGTATTTT | CASSPGLSGGAYTQYF
13 | NA | TRBJ2-7 | NA | TRBV2 | TGTGCCAGCAGGGGAGACGGCTTCTACGAGCAGTACTTC | CASRGDGFYEQYF
16 | TRBD2 | TRBJ2-2 | NA | TRBV15 | TGTGCCACCCGTACCTCGGGGGGGACCGGTCGAGGGGAGCTGTTTTTT | CATRTSGGTGRGELFF
15 | NA | TRBJ1-5 | once | TRBV2 | TGTGCCAGCAGTGAGGAGGGAAACATATATCAGCCCCAGCATTTT | CASSEEGNIYQPQHF
16 | TRBD2 | TRBJ2-3 | many | TRBV11-2 | TGTGCCAGCAGCTTAGAGACTAGCGTTGCAACAGATACGCAGTATTTT | CASSLETSVATDTQYF
15 | TRBD2 | TRBJ2-7 | NA | TRBV6-5 | TGTGCCAGCATCCCAGCGGGGACCTTTTCCTACGAGCAGTACTTC | CASIPAGTFSYEQYF
15 | NA | TRBJ1-2 | NA | TRBV2 | TGTGCCAGCAGTGAGATTTGGGGGGTGGTCTATGGCTACACCTTC | CASSEIWGVVYGYTF
16 | TRBD1 | TRBJ2-7 | NA | TRBV7-2 | TGTGCCAGCAGCAGACGGACAGGGGGCGGCTCCTACGAGCAGTACTTC | CASSRRTGGGSYEQYF
15 | TRBD2 | TRBJ2-5 | NA | TRBV5-1 | TGCGCCAGCAGCTTGGTGGGGGGGGTCCAAGAGACCCAGTACTTC | CASSLVGGVQETQYF
16 | TRBD2 | TRBJ2-2 | NA | TRBV3-1/TRBV3-2 | TGTGCCAGCAGCCAAGAGTTTAGCGGGGGTTCCGGGGAGCTGTTTTTT | CASSQEFSGGSGELFF
16 | TRBD1 | TRBJ2-1 | NA | TRBV5-4 | TGTGCCAGCAGCTTTCCGGGACAGCGTGCACACAATGAGCAGTTCTTC | CASSFPGQRAHNEQFF
15 | TRBD1 | TRBJ2-7 | NA | TRBV15 | TGTGCCACCAGCAGAGACTGGCAGGGGGCACACGAGCAGTACTTC | CATSRDWQGAHEQYF
15 | NA | TRBJ2-1 | once | TRBV13 | TGTGCCAGCAGCGAAATCCTAGGACAATACAATGAGCAGTTCTTC | CASSEILGQYNEQFF
12 | TRBD1 | TRBJ1-2 | NA | TRBV29-1 | TGCAGCGTGGGGACAGCTGACTATGGCTACACCTTC | CSVGTADYGYTF
11 | NA | TRBJ1-1 | NA | TRBV12-3/TRBV12-4 | TGTGCCAGCAGAAGACAGACCGAAGCTTTCTTT | CASRRQTEAFF
15 | TRBD1 | TRBJ1-2 | once | TRBV5-1 | TGCGCCAGCAGCTCACAACAGGGGACGGGGGCTGGCTACACCTTC | CASSSQQGTGAGYTF